The 17 T cell receptor beta chains below were found in one sample sequenced in a study of vaccination and CD4 T cells after COVID-19. Antigens for these TCRs are unknown. An Oncomine TCR Beta short-read assay was used to sequence the DNA from cultured CD4+ T cells. Using its own MiXCR run on the PCR reads, TCRdb lists one record per CDR3 protein. The sample yields about 12,000 distinct CDR3 sequences, 50% seen once. Described treatment: approximately nine-day PBMC culture with coronavirus spike peptide pools or control peptides (ViraFEST assay). Sequenced: CD4+ T cells from blood, cultured in vitro. The receptors stem from a human donor who had recovered from COVID-19.

The chain joins TRBV5-1 to TRBJ1-2; D is undetermined. This CDR3 spans 12 amino acids. Trimming stripped 5 bases from V and 8 bases from J, with 13 bases between. CDR1 is SGHRS and CDR2 is YFSETQ in the germline V gene. The CDR3 protein is CASSPDAGGYTF. DNA for the CDR3: TGCGCCAGCAGTCCGGATGCGGGGGGCTACACCTTC.

This rearrangement joins TRBV15 to TRBJ2-3, with D possibly TRBD2 on 6 matching bases. The V end lost 3 bases, the J end lost 3 bases, and 10 bases lay between the germline ends. Germline assignment: CDR1 LNHNV and CDR2 YYDKDF (reference sequence). The CDR3 is 14 residues long. The CDR3 bases are TGTGCCACCAGCAGGGGGCGGGGAACAGATACGCAGTATTTT. Its translation is CATSRGRGTDTQYF.

The gene calls are TRBV29-1 and TRBJ1-1, with TRBD1 matching 8 bases. The CDR3 is made up of 15 amino acids. With 6 bases clipped from V and 0 bases from J, the junction kept 9 bases outside the gene matches. The germline CDR1 and CDR2 sequences are SQVTM and ANQGSEA. In DNA form, the CDR3 reads TGCAGCGTCGGGCGGACAGGGAGGGTGAACACTGAAGCTTTCTTT. Protein sequence: CSVGRTGRVNTEAFF.

The rearrangement joins TRBV2 to TRBJ1-5, with D possibly matching TRBD1 (5 bases). This CDR3 is built from 14 residues. Germline V gene data show CDR1 as SNHLY and CDR2 as FYNNEI. Between the trimmed V and J ends, which lost 6 bases and 7 bases, there was a span of 16 bases. CDR3 nucleotide sequence: TGTGCCAGCAGCCCTGGGGACCCATCGCAGCCCCAGCATTTT. As protein: CASSPGDPSQPQHF.

The V call is TRBV7-9, the J call TRBJ2-2; D call uncertain. Germline V CDR1 and CDR2: SEHNR, FQNEAQ (reference sequence). V shed 2 bases and J shed 1 base, with 8 bases lying between them. This CDR3 comprises 15 residues. CDR3 in amino acids: CASSLMGKNTGELFF. The CDR3 nucleotides are TGTGCCAGCAGCTTAATGGGCAAGAACACCGGGGAGCTGTTTTTT.

The rearrangement links TRBV5-1 to TRBJ1-6; D unresolved. Germline CDR1 is SGHRS and CDR2 is YFSETQ. The V end lost 0 bases, the J end lost 8 bases, and 12 bases lay between the germline ends. This CDR3 is built from 15 residues. CDR3 in amino acids: CASSLAPASYSPLHF. The CDR3 DNA sequence: TGCGCCAGCAGCTTGGCCCCAGCTAGCTATTCACCCCTCCACTTT.

The chain combines TRBV5-4 with TRBJ2-3; D is perhaps TRBD2 (5 bases). The CDR3 runs 17 residues. Germline CDR1 and CDR2: SGHNT and YYREEE (reference sequence). The germline V and J ends were trimmed by 4 bases and 0 bases, with 18 bases remaining between them. The CDR3 DNA reads TGTGCCAGCAGCCTATCATTAGCGACAACTAGCACAGATACGCAGTATTTT. It encodes CASSLSLATTSTDTQYF.

This clonotype was counted only a few times. The V gene is TRBV12-1, the J gene TRBJ1-6. TRBV12-1 is deemed a pseudogene. This CDR3 comprises 16 residues. The CDR3: CASSFGYSGSNSPLHF. In DNA form, the CDR3 reads TGTGCCAGCAGCTTTGGGTACTCGGGCAGCAATTCACCCCTCCACTTT.

The chain carries TRBV19 and TRBJ2-1; D gene unclear. The germline gives CDR1 LNHDA, CDR2 SQIVND (reference sequence). The CDR3 runs to 10 residues. V gave up 10 bases and J gave up 7 bases, with 8 bases separating them. The CDR3 sequence: CATGRNEQFF. The CDR3 DNA reads as TGTGCCACCGGGCGTAATGAGCAGTTCTTC.

The rearrangement uses TRBV11-2 and TRBJ1-2; 10 bases fit TRBD1. The CDR3 length is 18 residues. The trim removed 6 bases at V and 4 bases at J, leaving 17 bases unmatched. CDR1 is SGHAT, CDR2 FQNNGV, per germline. The CDR3 sequence is CASRHTRQGAGRTYGYTF. In nucleotides, the CDR3 is TGTGCCAGCAGACACACCCGACAGGGGGCTGGGAGGACCTATGGCTACACCTTC.

The genes are TRBV6-1 and TRBJ2-2, with TRBD1 matching 11 bases. The CDR3 runs 16 residues. V trimming: 4 bases; J trimming: 3 bases; junction bases outside the gene matches: 4. Looked up from germline, CDR1 is MNHNS and CDR2 is SASEGT. Here the CDR3 DNA reads TGTGCCAGCAGTGTCTGGGGACAGGGGGACACCGGGGAGCTGTTTTTT. It encodes CASSVWGQGDTGELFF.

This chain links TRBV20-1 with TRBJ1-1, with D possibly matching TRBD1 (5 bases). Looked up from germline, CDR1 is DFQATT and CDR2 is SNEGSKA (reference sequence). The CDR3 loop spans 12 amino acids. V lost 1 base and J lost 6, with 9 bases in between. CDR3 residues: CSARAREAEAFF. The DNA of the CDR3 is TGCAGTGCTAGAGCCAGGGAGGCTGAAGCTTTCTTT.

The chain is built from TRBV11-3 and TRBJ2-7; D gene ambiguous. This CDR3 has 13 amino acids. V lost 0 bases and J lost 6, with 9 bases in between. Per germline, CDR1 SGHNT and CDR2 YENEEA. CDR3 residues: CASSLELSGEQYF. The DNA for the CDR3 is TGTGCCAGCAGCTTAGAGCTTTCAGGCGAGCAGTACTTC.

This chain connects TRBV20-1 to TRBJ2-6, with D possibly TRBD2 on 6 matching bases. The length of the CDR3 is 15 residues. Germline V gives CDR1 DFQATT, CDR2 SNEGSKA (reference sequence). V lost 5 bases and J 2 bases, leaving 13 bases between the germline ends. The CDR3 region is CSAEGGVTGANVLTF. DNA of the CDR3: TGCAGTGCTGAGGGCGGGGTGACTGGGGCCAACGTCCTGACTTTC.

J is TRBJ1-3 and V is TRBV19; unclear D gene. Trimming removed 3 bases from V and 0 bases from J, with 9 bases in between. The CDR3 sequence is 15 residues long. CDR1 is LNHDA, CDR2 SQIVND, per germline (reference sequence). CDR3 nucleotide sequence: TGTGCCAGTAGTATGAGGGTCCCCTCTGGAAACACCATATATTTT. It is translated as CASSMRVPSGNTIYF.

The chain recombines TRBV30 with TRBJ1-1; D is uncertain. Germline CDR1 GTSNPN, CDR2 SVGIG (reference sequence). V was shortened by 0 bases and J by 3 bases, with 11 bases between the two germline ends. The CDR3 sequence is 14 residues long. The CDR3 spells CAWSVAAGDTEAFF. DNA for the CDR3: TGTGCCTGGAGTGTTGCGGCAGGAGACACTGAAGCTTTCTTT.

This clonotype was recorded once. J is TRBJ2-5 and V is TRBV12-3 or TRBV12-4; tentatively, D is TRBD2 (7 bases). CDR3 length equals 12 residues. V dropped 10 bases and J dropped 7 bases, with 16 bases sitting between them. The CDR3 region is CATNGGPGTQYF. CDR3 nucleotides: TGTGCCACCAACGGGGGGCCAGGGACCCAGTACTTC.